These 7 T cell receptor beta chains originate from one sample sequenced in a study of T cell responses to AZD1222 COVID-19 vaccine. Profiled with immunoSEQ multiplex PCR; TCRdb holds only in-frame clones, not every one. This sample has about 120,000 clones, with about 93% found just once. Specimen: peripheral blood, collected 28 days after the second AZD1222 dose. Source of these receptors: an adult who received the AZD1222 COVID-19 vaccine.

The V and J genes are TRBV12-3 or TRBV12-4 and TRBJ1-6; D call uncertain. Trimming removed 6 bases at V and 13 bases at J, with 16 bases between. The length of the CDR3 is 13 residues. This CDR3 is CASRTHRTRPLHF. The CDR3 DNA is TGTGCCAGCAGGACGCACCGTACGCGCCCCCTCCACTTT.

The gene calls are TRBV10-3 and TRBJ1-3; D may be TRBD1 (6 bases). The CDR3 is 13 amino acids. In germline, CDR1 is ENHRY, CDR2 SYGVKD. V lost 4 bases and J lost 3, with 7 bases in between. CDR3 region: CAISADSGNTIYF. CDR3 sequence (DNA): TGTGCCATCAGTGCGGACAGTGGAAACACCATATATTTT.

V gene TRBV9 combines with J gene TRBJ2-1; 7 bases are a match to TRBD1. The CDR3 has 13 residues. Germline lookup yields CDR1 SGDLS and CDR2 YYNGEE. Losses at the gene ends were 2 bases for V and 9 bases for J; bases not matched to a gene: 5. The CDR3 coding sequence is TGTGCCAGCAGCGTTGAACAGGGGACTGAGCAGTTCTTC. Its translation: CASSVEQGTEQFF.

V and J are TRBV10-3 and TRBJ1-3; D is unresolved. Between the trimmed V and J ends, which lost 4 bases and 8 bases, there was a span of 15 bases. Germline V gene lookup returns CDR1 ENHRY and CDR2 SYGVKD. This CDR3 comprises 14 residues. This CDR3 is CAISAEPPVDTIYF. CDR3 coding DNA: TGTGCCATCAGTGCCGAGCCCCCGGTCGACACCATATATTTT.

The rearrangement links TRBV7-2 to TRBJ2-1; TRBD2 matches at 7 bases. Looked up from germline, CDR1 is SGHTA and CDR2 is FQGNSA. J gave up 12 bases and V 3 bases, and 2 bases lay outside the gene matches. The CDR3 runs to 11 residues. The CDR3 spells CASSLTGGQFF. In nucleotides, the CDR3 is TGTGCCAGCAGCTTGACGGGGGGGCAGTTCTTC.

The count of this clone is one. As DNA, the CDR3 is TGTGCCAGCAGTGGACTGTCTAGCACAGATACGCAGTATTTT. Encoded protein: CASSGLSSTDTQYF. The rearrangement joins TRBV2 to TRBJ2-3; no reliable D call. This CDR3 has 14 residues. CDR1 SNHLY and CDR2 FYNNEI come from the germline V gene. The V end was cut by 4 bases, the J end by 0 bases, with 8 bases between.

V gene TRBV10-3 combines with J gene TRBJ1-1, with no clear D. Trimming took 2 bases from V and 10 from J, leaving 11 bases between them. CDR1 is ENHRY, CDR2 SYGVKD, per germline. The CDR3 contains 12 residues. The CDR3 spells CAISEVGEGAFF. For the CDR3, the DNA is TGTGCCATCAGTGAGGTGGGTGAAGGAGCTTTCTTT.